Shown below are 12 T cell receptor beta chains from a single sample sequenced in a study of cytomegalovirus exposure and HLA in healthy donors. The PCR contained 60 Vbeta and 13 Jbeta primers. Data came from immunoSEQ multiplex PCR; TCRdb stores just in-frame clones and leaves some out. The sample consists of more than 85,000 clones, about 80% of them appearing once. The sample taken for sequencing was PBMCs. Receptor source: a man aged 35 to 55 in good health and CMV-seropositive.

V gene TRBV7-9 combines with J gene TRBJ1-2, with a possible D match to TRBD1 (5 bases). The germline V gene encodes CDR1 SEHNR and CDR2 FQNEAQ (reference sequence). Trimming stripped 1 base from V and 4 bases from J, with 10 bases between. The CDR3 consists of 14 residues. CDR3 sequence reads: CASSLVETAYGYTF. In DNA form, the CDR3 reads TGTGCCAGCAGCTTAGTAGAGACAGCCTATGGCTACACCTTC.

DNA for the CDR3: TGTGCCAGCAGCCGCCAACGCGGGGGTGAGCCCCAGCATTTT. It encodes CASSRQRGGEPQHF. The chain combines TRBV7-9 with TRBJ1-5, with D perhaps matching TRBD1 (5 bases). CDR1 is SEHNR, CDR2 FQNEAQ, per germline (reference sequence). The CDR3 sequence is 14 residues long. V gave up 5 bases and J gave up 8 bases, with 16 bases separating them.

This clone was seen once. The V call is TRBV7-3, the J call TRBJ2-5, with 10 nucleotides matching TRBD2. CDR3 length equals 15 residues. V lost 5 bases and J lost 5; bases outside the gene matches: 8. CDR1 is SGHTA, CDR2 FQGTGA, per germline. CDR3 sequence (DNA): TGTGCCAGCAGCGCGACGGGACTAGCGTGGGAGACCCAGTACTTC. It specifies CASSATGLAWETQYF.

The chain carries TRBV6-6 and TRBJ1-2; D is uncertain. The CDR3 covers 15 residues. In germline, CDR1 is MNHNY, CDR2 SVGAGI (reference sequence). Trimming cost V 7 bases and J 4 bases, with 19 bases left between them. The CDR3 loop reads CASIPYPGVTYGYTF. Written as DNA, the CDR3 is TGTGCCAGCATCCCCTATCCCGGGGTAACCTATGGCTACACCTTC.

This clone was recorded once. The chain links TRBV27 to TRBJ2-3, with 8 bases lining up with TRBD2. Trimming removed 6 bases from V and 1 base from J; junction bases left unmatched: 0. The CDR3 contains 13 residues. Germline lookup yields CDR1 MNHEY and CDR2 SMNVEV (reference sequence). DNA of the CDR3: TGTGCCAGCAGGACTAGCGGCACAGATACGCAGTATTTT. Its protein is CASRTSGTDTQYF.

J is TRBJ1-5 and V is TRBV27; 10 nucleotides align to TRBD1. Looked up from germline, CDR1 is MNHEY and CDR2 is SMNVEV (reference sequence). Losses at the gene ends were 5 bases for V and 4 bases for J; bases not matched to a gene: 2. CDR3 size: 14 residues. The CDR3 DNA follows: TGTGCCAGCAGTAGGACAGGGGGTAATCAGCCCCAGCATTTT. The encoded protein is CASSRTGGNQPQHF.

V gene TRBV19 combines with J gene TRBJ1-2, with D hard to call. The V gene lost 5 bases and the J gene lost 8 bases, with 15 bases spanning the gap. The CDR3 length is 13 residues. CDR1 LNHDA and CDR2 SQIVND come from the germline V gene (reference sequence). CDR3 coding DNA: TGTGCCAGTAGTTCTCGGGATCTGGGGGGCTACACCTTC. It is translated as CASSSRDLGGYTF.

The chain has TRBV28 and TRBJ1-1, with unresolved D. V was trimmed by 3 bases and J by 7 bases, leaving 6 bases between them. This CDR3 spans 11 amino acids. The germline CDR1 and CDR2 sequences are MDHEN and SYDVKM. CDR3 protein: CASSLRIEAFF. The DNA of the CDR3 is TGTGCCAGCAGTTTGAGGATTGAAGCTTTCTTT.

The J gene is TRBJ2-1, the V gene TRBV27; 11 positions agree with TRBD2. V lost 4 bases and J lost 6; bases outside the gene matches: 5. The CDR3 loop spans 15 amino acids. Germline V gives CDR1 MNHEY, CDR2 SMNVEV (reference sequence). The CDR3 sequence is CASSSLAGASNEQFF. The CDR3 bases are TGTGCCAGCAGTTCACTAGCGGGAGCCAGCAATGAGCAGTTCTTC.

The V gene is TRBV1, the J gene TRBJ2-7; the D segment call TRBD2 is taken from the table without a DNA check. TRBV1 is reported as a pseudogene. The CDR3 is 12 amino acids. CDR3: CTSSPKTYEQYF. In DNA form, the CDR3 reads TGCACCAGCAGCCCTAAAACCTACGAGCAGTACTTC.

This sequence joins TRBV30 and TRBJ1-3, with D possibly TRBD1 on 6 matching bases. Germline CDR1 and CDR2: GTSNPN and SVGIG (reference sequence). The V end lost 0 bases, the J end lost 3 bases, and 9 bases lay between the germline ends. This CDR3 has 14 amino acids. The CDR3 nucleotides are TGTGCCTGGAGTGTACAAGGGGGTGGAAACACCATATATTTT. The encoded protein is CAWSVQGGGNTIYF.

This chain joins TRBV28 and TRBJ2-1; weak D call: TRBD2 (5 bases). The CDR3 runs 17 residues. V gave up 3 bases and J gave up 4 bases, with 19 bases separating them. The germline gives CDR1 MDHEN, CDR2 SYDVKM. DNA of the CDR3: TGTGCCAGCAGTTTTGAATATGCGGGTTCCACATACAATGAGCAGTTCTTC. Its protein is CASSFEYAGSTYNEQFF. Variable domain in full (rest from reference TRBV28 and TRBJ2-1): DVKVTQSSRYLVKRTGEKVFLECVQDMDHENMFWYRQDPGLGLRLIYFSYDVKMKEKGDIPEGYSVSREKKERFSLILESASTNQTSMYLCASSFEYAGSTYNEQFFGPGTRLTVL.